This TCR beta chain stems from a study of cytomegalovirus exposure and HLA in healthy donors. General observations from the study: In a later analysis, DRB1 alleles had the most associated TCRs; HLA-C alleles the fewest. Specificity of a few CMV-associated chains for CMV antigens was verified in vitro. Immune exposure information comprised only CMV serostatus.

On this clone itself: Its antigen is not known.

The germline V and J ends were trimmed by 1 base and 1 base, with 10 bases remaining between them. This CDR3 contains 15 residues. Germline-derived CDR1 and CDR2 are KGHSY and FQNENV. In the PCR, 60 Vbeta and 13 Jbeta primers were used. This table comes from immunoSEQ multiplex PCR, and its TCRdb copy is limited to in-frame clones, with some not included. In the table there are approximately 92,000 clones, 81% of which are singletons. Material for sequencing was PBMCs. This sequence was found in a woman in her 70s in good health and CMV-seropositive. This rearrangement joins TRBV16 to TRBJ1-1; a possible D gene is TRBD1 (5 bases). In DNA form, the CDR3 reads TGTGCCAGCAGCCAATTTCGCGGGGGGAACACTGAAGCTTTCTTT. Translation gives CASSQFRGGNTEAFF.